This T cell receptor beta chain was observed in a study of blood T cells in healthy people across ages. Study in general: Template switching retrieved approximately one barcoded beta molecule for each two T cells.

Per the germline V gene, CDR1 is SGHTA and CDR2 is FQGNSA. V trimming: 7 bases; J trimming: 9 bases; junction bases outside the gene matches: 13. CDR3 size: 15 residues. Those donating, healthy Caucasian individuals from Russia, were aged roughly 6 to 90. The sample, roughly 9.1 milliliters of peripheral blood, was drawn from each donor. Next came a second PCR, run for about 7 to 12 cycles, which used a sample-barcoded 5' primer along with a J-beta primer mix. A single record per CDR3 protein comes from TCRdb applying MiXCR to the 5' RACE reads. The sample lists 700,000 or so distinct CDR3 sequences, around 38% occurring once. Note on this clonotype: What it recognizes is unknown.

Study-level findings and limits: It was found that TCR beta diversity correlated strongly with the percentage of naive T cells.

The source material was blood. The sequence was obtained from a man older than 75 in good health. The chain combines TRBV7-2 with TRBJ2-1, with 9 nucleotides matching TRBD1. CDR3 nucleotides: TGTGCCAGCATCACACAGGGGGCCCTAGAGGTTGAGCAGTTCTTC. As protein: CASITQGALEVEQFF.